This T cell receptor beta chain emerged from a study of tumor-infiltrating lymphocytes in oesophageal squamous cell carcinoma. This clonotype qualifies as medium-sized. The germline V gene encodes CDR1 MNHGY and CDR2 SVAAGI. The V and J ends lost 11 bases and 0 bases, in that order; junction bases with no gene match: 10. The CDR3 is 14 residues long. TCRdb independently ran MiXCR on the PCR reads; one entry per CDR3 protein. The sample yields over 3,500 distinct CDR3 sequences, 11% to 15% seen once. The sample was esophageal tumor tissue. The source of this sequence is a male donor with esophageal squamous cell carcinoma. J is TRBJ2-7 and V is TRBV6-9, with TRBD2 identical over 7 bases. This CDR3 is CARLERGDSYEQYF. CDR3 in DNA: TGTGCCCGCCTGGAACGGGGGGACTCCTACGAGCAGTACTTC.